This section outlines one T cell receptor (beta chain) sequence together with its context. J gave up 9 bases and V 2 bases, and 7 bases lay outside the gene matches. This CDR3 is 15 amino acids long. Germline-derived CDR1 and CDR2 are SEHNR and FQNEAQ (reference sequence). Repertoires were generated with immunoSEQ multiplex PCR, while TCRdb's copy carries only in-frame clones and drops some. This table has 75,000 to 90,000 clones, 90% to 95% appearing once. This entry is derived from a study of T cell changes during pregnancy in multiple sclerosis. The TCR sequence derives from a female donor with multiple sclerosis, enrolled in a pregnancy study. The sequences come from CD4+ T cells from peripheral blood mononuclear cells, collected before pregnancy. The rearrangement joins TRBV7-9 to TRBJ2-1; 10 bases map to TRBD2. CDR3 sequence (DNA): TGTGCCAGCAGCTTATCGACTAGCGGGCTGGCTGAGCAGTTCTTC. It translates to CASSLSTSGLAEQFF.